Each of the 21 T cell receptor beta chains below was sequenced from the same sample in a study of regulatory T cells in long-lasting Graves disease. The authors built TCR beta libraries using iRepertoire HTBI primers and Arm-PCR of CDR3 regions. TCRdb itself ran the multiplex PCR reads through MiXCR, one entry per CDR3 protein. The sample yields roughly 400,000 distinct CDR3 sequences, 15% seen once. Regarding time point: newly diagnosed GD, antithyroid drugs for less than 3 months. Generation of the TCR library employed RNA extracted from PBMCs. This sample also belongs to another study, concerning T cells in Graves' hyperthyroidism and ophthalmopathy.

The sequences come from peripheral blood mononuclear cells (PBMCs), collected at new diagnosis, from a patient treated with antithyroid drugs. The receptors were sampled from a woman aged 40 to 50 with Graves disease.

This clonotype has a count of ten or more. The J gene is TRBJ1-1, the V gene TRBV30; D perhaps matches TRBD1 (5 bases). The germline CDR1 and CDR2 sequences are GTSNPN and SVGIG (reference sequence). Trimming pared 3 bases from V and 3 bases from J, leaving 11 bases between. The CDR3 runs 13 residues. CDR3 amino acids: CAWSRGVDTEAFF. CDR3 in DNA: TGTGCCTGGAGCCGAGGGGTGGACACTGAAGCTTTCTTT.

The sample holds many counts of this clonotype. In nucleotides, the CDR3 is TGTGCCACCATTTCAGAGGCGATCTACGAGCAGTACTTC. Translated, it gives CATISEAIYEQYF. The V gene is TRBV10-3, the J gene TRBJ2-7; no definite D call. With 10 bases removed from V and 3 bases from J, the gap between germline ends came to 16 bases. Looked up from germline, CDR1 is ENHRY and CDR2 is SYGVKD. This CDR3 has 13 residues.

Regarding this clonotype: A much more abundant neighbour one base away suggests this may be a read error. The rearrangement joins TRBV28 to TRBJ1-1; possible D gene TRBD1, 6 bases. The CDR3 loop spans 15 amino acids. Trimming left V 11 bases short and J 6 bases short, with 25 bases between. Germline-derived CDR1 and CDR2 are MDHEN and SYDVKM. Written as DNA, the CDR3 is TGTGCCGGCGAAGTACAAACAGGGTTGGGCTCTGAAGCTTTCTTT. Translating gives CAGEVQTGLGSEAFF.

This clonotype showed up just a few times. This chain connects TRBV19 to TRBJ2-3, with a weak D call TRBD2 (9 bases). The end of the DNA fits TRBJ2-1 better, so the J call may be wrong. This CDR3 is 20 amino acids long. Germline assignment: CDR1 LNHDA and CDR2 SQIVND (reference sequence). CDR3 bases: TGTGCCAGTAGTAAGACAGGGGAGATAGCGGGAGTAAATCTCTACAATGAGCAGTTCTTC. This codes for CASSKTGEIAGVNLYNEQFF.

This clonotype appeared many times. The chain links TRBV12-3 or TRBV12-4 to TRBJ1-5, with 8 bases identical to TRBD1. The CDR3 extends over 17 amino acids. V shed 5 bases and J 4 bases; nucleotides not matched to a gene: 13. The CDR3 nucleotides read TGTGCCAGCAGTCGCAGGGGGCCGCTAGGGTCAAATCAGCCCCAGCATTTT. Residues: CASSRRGPLGSNQPQHF.

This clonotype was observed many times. The DNA of the CDR3 is TGTGCCAGCAGTTCCCCGGGACAGGGGGCCTACGAGCAGTACTTC. This translates into CASSSPGQGAYEQYF. V and J are TRBV28 and TRBJ2-7, with 11 bases matching TRBD1. V lost 4 bases and J lost 2; bases outside the gene matches: 4. Per the germline V gene, CDR1 is MDHEN and CDR2 is SYDVKM. There are 15 residues in the CDR3.

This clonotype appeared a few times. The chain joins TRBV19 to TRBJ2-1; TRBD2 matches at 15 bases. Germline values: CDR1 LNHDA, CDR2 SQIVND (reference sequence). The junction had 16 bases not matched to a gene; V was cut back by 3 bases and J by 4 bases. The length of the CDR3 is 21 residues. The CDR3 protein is CASSMVALGTSGRNIYNEQFF. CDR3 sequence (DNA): TGTGCCAGTAGTATGGTCGCCCTAGGGACTAGCGGGAGGAACATATACAATGAGCAGTTCTTC.

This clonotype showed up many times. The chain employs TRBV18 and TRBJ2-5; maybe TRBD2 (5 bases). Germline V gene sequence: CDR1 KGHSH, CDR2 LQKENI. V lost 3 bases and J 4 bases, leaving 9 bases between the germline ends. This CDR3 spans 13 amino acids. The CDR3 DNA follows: TGTGCCAGCTCACCCCGGGGTGCAGAGACCCAGTACTTC. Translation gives CASSPRGAETQYF. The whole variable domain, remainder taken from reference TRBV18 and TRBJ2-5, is NAGVMQNPRHLVRRRGQEARLRCSPMKGHSHVYWYRQLPEEGLKFMVYLQKENIIDESGMPKERFSAEFPKEGPSILRIQQVVRGDSAAYFCASSPRGAETQYFGPGTRLLVL.

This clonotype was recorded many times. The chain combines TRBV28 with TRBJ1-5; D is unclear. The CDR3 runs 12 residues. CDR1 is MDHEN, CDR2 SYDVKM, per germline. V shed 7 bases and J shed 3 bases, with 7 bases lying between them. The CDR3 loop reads CASNRDNQPQHF. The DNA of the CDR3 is TGTGCCAGCAACCGGGACAATCAGCCCCAGCATTTT. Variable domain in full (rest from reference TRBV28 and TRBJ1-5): DVKVTQSSRYLVKRTGEKVFLECVQDMDHENMFWYRQDPGLGLRLIYFSYDVKMKEKGDIPEGYSVSREKKERFSLILESASTNQTSMYLCASNRDNQPQHFGDGTRLSIL.

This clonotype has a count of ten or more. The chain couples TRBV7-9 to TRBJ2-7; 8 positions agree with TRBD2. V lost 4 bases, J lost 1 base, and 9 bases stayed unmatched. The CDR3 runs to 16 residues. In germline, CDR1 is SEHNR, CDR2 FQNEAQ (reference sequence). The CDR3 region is CASSYLPSGQSYEQYF. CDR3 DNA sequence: TGTGCCAGCAGCTACTTACCTAGCGGGCAATCCTACGAGCAGTACTTC.

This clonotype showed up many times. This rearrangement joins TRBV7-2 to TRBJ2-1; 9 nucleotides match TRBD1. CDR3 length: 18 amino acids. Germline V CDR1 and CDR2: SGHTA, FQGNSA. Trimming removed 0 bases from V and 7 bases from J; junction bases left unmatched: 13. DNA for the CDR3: TGTGCCAGCAGCTTAGCGTCGGGGGACAGGGCATTTAGGAATGAGCAGTTCTTC. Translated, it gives CASSLASGDRAFRNEQFF.

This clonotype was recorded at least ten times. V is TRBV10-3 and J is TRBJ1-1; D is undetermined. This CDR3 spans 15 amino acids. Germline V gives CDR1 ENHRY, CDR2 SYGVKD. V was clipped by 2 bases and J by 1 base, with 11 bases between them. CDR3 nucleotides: TGTGCCATCAGTGAGCCGGAAACGGGGAACACTGAAGCTTTCTTT. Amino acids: CAISEPETGNTEAFF.

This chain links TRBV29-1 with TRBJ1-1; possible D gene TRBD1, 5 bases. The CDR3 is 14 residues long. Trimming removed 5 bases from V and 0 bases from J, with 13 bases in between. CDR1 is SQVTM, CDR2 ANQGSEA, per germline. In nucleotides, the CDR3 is TGCAGCGTTCAGGGAACCGCCCTGAACACTGAAGCTTTCTTT. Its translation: CSVQGTALNTEAFF.

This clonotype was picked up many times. CDR3 region: CSAHPTGFAGYTF. DNA for the CDR3: TGCAGTGCCCACCCAACAGGGTTCGCTGGCTACACCTTC. The rearrangement links TRBV20-1 to TRBJ1-2; tentatively, D is TRBD1 (6 bases). The CDR3 extends over 13 amino acids. The V gene's germline CDR1 is DFQATT and CDR2 SNEGSKA (reference sequence). Deletions cut 6 bases from V and 7 bases from J, with 18 bases between.

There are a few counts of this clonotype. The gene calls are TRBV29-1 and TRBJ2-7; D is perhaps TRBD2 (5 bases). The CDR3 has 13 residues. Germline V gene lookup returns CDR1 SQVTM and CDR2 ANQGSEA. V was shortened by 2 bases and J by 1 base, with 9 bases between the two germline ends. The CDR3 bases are TGCAGCGTTGAATTCCCGGGATCCTACGAGCAGTACTTC. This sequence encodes CSVEFPGSYEQYF.

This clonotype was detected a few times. The DNA for the CDR3 is TGTGCCAGCAGCCAGGACGGGCCCCAGCATTTT. It translates to CASSQDGPQHF. The gene calls are TRBV12-3 or TRBV12-4 and TRBJ1-5, with no clear D. With 6 bases removed from V and 9 bases from J, the gap between germline ends came to 9 bases. The CDR3 is 11 amino acids.

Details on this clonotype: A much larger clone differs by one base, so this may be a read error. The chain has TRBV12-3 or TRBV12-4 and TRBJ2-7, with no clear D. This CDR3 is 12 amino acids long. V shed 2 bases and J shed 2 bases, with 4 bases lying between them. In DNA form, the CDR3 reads TGTGCCAGCAGTTTAATTGCCTACGAGCAGTACTTC. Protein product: CASSLIAYEQYF.

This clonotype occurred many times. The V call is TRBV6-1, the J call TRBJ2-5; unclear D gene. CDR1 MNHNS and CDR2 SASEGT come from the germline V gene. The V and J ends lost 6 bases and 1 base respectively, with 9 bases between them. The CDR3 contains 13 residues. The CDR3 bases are TGTGCCAGCAGGGTGAGGATCCAAGAGACCCAGTACTTC. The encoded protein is CASRVRIQETQYF.

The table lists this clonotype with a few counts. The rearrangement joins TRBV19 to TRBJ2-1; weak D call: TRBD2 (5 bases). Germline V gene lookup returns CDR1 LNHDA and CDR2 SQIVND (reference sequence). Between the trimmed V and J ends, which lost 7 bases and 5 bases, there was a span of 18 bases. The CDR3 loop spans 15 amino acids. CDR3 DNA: TGTGCCAGTACCCACTCGGGAAGTAGCGACAATGAGCAGTTCTTC. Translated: CASTHSGSSDNEQFF. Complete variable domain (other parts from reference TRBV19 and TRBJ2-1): DGGITQSPKYLFRKEGQNVTLSCEQNLNHDAMYWYRQDPGQGLRLIYYSQIVNDFQKGDIAEGYSVSREKKESFPLTVTSAQKNPTAFYLCASTHSGSSDNEQFFGPGTRLTVL.

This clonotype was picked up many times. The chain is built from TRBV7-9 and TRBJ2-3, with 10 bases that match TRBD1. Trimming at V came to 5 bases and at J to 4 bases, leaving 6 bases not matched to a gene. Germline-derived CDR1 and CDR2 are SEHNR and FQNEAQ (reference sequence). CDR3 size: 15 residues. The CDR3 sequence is CASSPWDRGSDTQYF. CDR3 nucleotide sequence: TGTGCCAGCAGCCCCTGGGACAGGGGTTCAGATACGCAGTATTTT.

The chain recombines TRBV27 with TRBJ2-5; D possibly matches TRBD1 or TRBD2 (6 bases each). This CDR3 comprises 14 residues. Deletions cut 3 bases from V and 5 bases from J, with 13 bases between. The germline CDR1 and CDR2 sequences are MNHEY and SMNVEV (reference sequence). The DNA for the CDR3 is TGTGCCAGCAGTTTTCGAGGGGGGAGGGAGACCCAGTACTTC. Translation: CASSFRGGRETQYF.